What follows are 8 T cell receptor beta chains derived from one specimen sequenced in a study of regulatory T cells in long-lasting Graves disease. Library construction for TCR beta used iRepertoire HTBI primers and Arm-PCR of CDR3 regions. TCRdb re-analysed the multiplex PCR reads in MiXCR, keeping a single row per CDR3 protein. Here the sample spans some 500,000 distinct CDR3 sequences, 13% being singletons. Specified time point: newly diagnosed GD, antithyroid drugs for less than 3 months. Preparation of the TCR library used RNA extracted from PBMCs. These records were also assigned to another study, of T cells in Graves' hyperthyroidism and ophthalmopathy.

The sequenced sample was peripheral blood mononuclear cells (PBMCs), obtained at new diagnosis, from a patient treated with antithyroid drugs. The receptor set was obtained from a man younger than 40 with Graves disease.

This clonotype was observed a handful of times. V is TRBV20-1 and J is TRBJ1-6, with 10 bases that match TRBD1. The CDR3 runs to 14 residues. V lost 6 bases and J lost 7; bases outside the gene matches: 6. The germline V gene encodes CDR1 DFQATT and CDR2 SNEGSKA (reference sequence). This CDR3 is CSAPGTGVNSPLHF. For the CDR3, the DNA is TGCAGTGCGCCCGGGACAGGGGTGAATTCACCCCTCCACTTT.

This clonotype occurred many times. The chain links TRBV3-1 to TRBJ1-5; 7 nucleotides line up with TRBD1. The germline V gene encodes CDR1 LGHDT and CDR2 YNNKEL (reference sequence). The CDR3 sequence is 14 residues long. J was trimmed by 6 bases and V by 5 bases; bases with no gene match: 7. For the CDR3, the DNA is TGTGCCAGCAGCGCTACCGCAGGGGGTCAGCCCCAGCATTTT. Protein: CASSATAGGQPQHF. Full variable domain (outside the CDR3, taken from reference TRBV3-1 and TRBJ1-5): DTAVSQTPKYLVTQMGNDKSIKCEQNLGHDTMYWYKQDSKKFLKIMFSYNNKELIINETVPNRFSPKSPDKAHLNLHINSLELGDSAVYFCASSATAGGQPQHFGDGTRLSIL.

This clonotype was seen many times. The chain joins TRBV2 to TRBJ2-1; D is ambiguous. This CDR3 comprises 15 residues. Trimming cost V 3 bases and J 7 bases, with 16 bases left between them. The germline V gene has CDR1 SNHLY and CDR2 FYNNEI. This CDR3 is CASSDLDPGRNEQFF. CDR3 in DNA: TGTGCCAGCAGTGATCTGGACCCCGGCCGGAATGAGCAGTTCTTC.

This clonotype has at least ten counts. This chain joins TRBV6-4 and TRBJ2-3, with 8 positions matching TRBD1. CDR3 length: 14 residues. The V and J ends lost 4 bases and 4 bases, in that order; junction bases with no gene match: 4. Looked up from germline, CDR1 is MRHNA and CDR2 is SNTAGT. The CDR3 DNA follows: TGTGCCAGCAGTGTACAGGGGGAGGCAGATACGCAGTATTTT. It is translated as CASSVQGEADTQYF.

A remark on this clonotype: A read error likely explains this, since a far larger clone differs by one base. The V call is TRBV12-3 or TRBV12-4, the J call TRBJ2-1; D is perhaps TRBD2 (6 bases). The CDR3 consists of 13 residues. Between the trimmed V and J ends, which lost 3 bases and 10 bases, there was a span of 13 bases. The CDR3 is CASSLEGPYEQFF. As DNA, the CDR3 is TGTGCCAGCAGTTTGGAGGGACCCTACGAGCAGTTCTTC.

In this sample, this clonotype turned up many times. The chain links TRBV2 to TRBJ2-5, with 11 bases fitting TRBD2. J was trimmed by 3 bases and V by 7 bases; bases with no gene match: 13. The CDR3 length is 17 residues. The germline V gene encodes CDR1 SNHLY and CDR2 FYNNEI. In DNA, the CDR3 is TGTGCCAGCACCCCGACAGGGATTAGCGGGAGGGAAGAGACCCAGTACTTC. Its translation: CASTPTGISGREETQYF. Full variable domain (remainder filled in from reference TRBV2 and TRBJ2-5): EPEVTQTPSHQVTQMGQEVILRCVPISNHLYFYWYRQILGQKVEFLVSFYNNEISEKSEIFDDQFSVERPDGSNFTLKIRSTKLEDSAMYFCASTPTGISGREETQYFGPGTRLLVL.

Ten or more counts support this clonotype. The chain uses TRBV11-1 and TRBJ1-1; 10 positions match TRBD1. The CDR3 has 15 residues. Trimming took 7 bases from V and 4 from J; bases not matched to a gene: 9. In germline, CDR1 is SGHAT, CDR2 FQDESV (reference sequence). CDR3 sequence (DNA): TGTGCCAGCACCAGAGGGACAGGGGCTCTCACTGAAGCTTTCTTT. Its protein product is CASTRGTGALTEAFF.

A note on this clonotype: A single base separates this from a much larger clone, so it may be a read error. This chain connects TRBV18 to TRBJ2-5, with unresolved D. The CDR3 is made up of 14 amino acids. CDR1 KGHSH and CDR2 LQKENI come from the germline V gene. The CDR3, as DNA: TGTGCCAGCTCACCACCGAATACACAAGAGTCCCAGTACTTC. Translated: CASSPPNTQESQYF.